The clone carrying this T cell receptor beta chain was found many times. What it binds is unknown. The record originates from a study of CD8 T cells in ankylosing spondylitis. Regarding the study as a whole: A TCR beta motif made of fewer than ten highly homologous variants seemed typical of ankylosing spondylitis blood. The disease-linked clones had a CD8+ phenotype and low blood frequencies. Significant enrichment of disease-linked clones was reported in matched ankylosing spondylitis synovial fluid.

Trimming took 0 bases from V and 6 from J, leaving 6 bases between them. The CDR3 extends over 13 amino acids. Quantitative 5'-RACE with molecular barcodes generated TCR beta libraries. TCRdb ran MiXCR on the 5' RACE reads and lists one entry per CDR3 protein. The sample holds roughly 250,000 distinct CDR3 sequences, 7.5% to 9% seen once. The V and J genes are TRBV12-3 or TRBV12-4 and TRBJ2-1; D is unclear. This TCR was recovered from a male donor with ankylosing spondylitis or in good health (not recorded which). The material sequenced was blood, either unsorted or a sorted T cell fraction (not recorded which). CDR3 DNA: TGTGCCAGCAGTTTAGCGTTTATCAATGAGCAGTTCTTC. Its translation is CASSLAFINEQFF.